The T cell receptor beta chain under discussion was sequenced for a study of tumor-infiltrating lymphocytes in primary liver carcinoma. The wider study: Tissue type made little difference to sample yields of roughly 3.65 to 7.5 million productive TCRbeta reads.

Worth noting for this clonotype: Its antigen is currently unknown.

Study findings and constraints: There was no comparison of CD4+ and CD8+ repertoires, as samples were bulk unsorted.

Blood RNA came from unsorted whole blood; germline DNA was also extracted. The investigators made TCR beta cDNA from approximately 510 ng total RNA, using a constant-region primer. Libraries of TCR beta came from three nested multiplex PCR rounds with slightly modified ARM-PCR. Amplification in the first two PCR rounds was performed using TRBV1-TRBV30 forward primers and a C-beta reverse primer for around 9 cycles each. TCRdb used MiXCR to reprocess the multiplex PCR reads, holding one entry per CDR3 protein. The sample lists about 180,000 distinct CDR3 sequences, 60% occurring once. V gave up 4 bases and J gave up 1 base, with 11 bases separating them. This CDR3 has 14 amino acids. Germline CDR1 SGHRS, CDR2 YFSETQ.

The sequenced material came from peripheral blood. The sequence derives from a man between 40 and 49 years old with primary liver carcinoma and hepatitis B virus infection. The chain uses TRBV5-1 and TRBJ1-2; tentatively, D is TRBD1 (6 bases). In DNA form, the CDR3 reads TGCGCCAGCAGCCTAGGACAGCTTAACTATGGCTACACCTTC. It is translated as CASSLGQLNYGYTF.